These T cell receptor beta chains were read from a single sample in a study of blood T cell repertoires in COVID-19. Sequencing used immunoSEQ multiplex PCR; TCRdb keeps in-frame clones, though not all of them. The sample yields 90,000 to 100,000 clones, about 81% seen once. Sequencing was carried out using peripheral blood. The receptors shown here come from a man aged 65 to 79 with acute or convalescent COVID-19. CDR3s leave out the opening cysteine and the closing phenylalanine or tryptophan. A D gene is named only where the DNA matches it firmly.

J | V | D | length | CDR3
TRBJ2-7 | TRBV2 | TRBD2 | 12 | ASSEAGTSGEQY
TRBJ2-5 | TRBV5-1 | NA | 9 | ASSLEGTQY
TRBJ1-1 | TRBV6-6 | NA | 11 | ASSGGGHTEAF
TRBJ2-7 | TRBV28 | TRBD2 | 13 | ASSFSGRGWYEQY
TRBJ2-7 | TRBV7-3 | NA | 12 | ASSLGPSDYEQY
TRBJ2-1 | TRBV30 | NA | 11 | AWSVSRGNEQF
TRBJ1-5 | TRBV7-2 | TRBD1 | 13 | ASSVRQGSNQPQH
TRBJ2-2 | TRBV11-2 | NA | 13 | ASSLGTGYGGELF
TRBJ1-6 | TRBV6-5 | TRBD1 | 13 | ASSPEGAHNSPLH
TRBJ1-4 | TRBV5-4 | NA | 13 | ASSLAGTSNEKLF
TRBJ2-7 | TRBV9 | TRBD1 | 13 | ASSRQQGPSYEQY
TRBJ2-7 | TRBV30 | NA | 11 | AWRDGRYGEQY
TRBJ2-1 | TRBV27 | NA | 14 | ASSPGGTASYNEQF
TRBJ2-3 | TRBV10-3 | NA | 15 | AISVVPSATVTDTQY
TRBJ1-5 | TRBV12-3/TRBV12-4 | NA | 11 | ASRRTVNQPQH
TRBJ1-3 | TRBV10-3 | NA | 12 | AINLESSGNTIY
TRBJ2-1 | TRBV4-3 | TRBD2 | 14 | ASSQVLAGEFNEQF
TRBJ2-3 | TRBV6-5 | NA | 14 | ASSYSFTSSTDTQY
TRBJ2-3 | TRBV5-1 | TRBD2 | 14 | ASSVSLAGDTDTQY
TRBJ2-6 | TRBV5-1 | NA | 14 | ASSLARGAGANVLT
TRBJ1-4 | TRBV5-1 | NA | 12 | ASSPTGVNEKLF
TRBJ1-4 | TRBV28 | TRBD1 | 13 | ASSPPGQGYEKLF
TRBJ2-7 | TRBV7-8 | TRBD1 | 13 | ASSPTGQANYEQY
TRBJ1-1 | TRBV20-1 | TRBD1 | 12 | SASNRGSGTEAF
TRBJ2-7 | TRBV7-2 | NA | 17 | ASSLASITTRAGSYEQY
TRBJ2-7 | TRBV7-2 | TRBD2 | 13 | ASSPSGSYSYEQY
TRBJ2-7 | TRBV7-2 | NA | 13 | ASSLDRGKIYEQY
TRBJ2-1 | TRBV24-1 | TRBD2 | 14 | ATSDPGTRVNNEQF
TRBJ2-4 | TRBV6-5 | NA | 13 | ASSYLGLAKNIQY
TRBJ1-6 | TRBV28 | NA | 14 | ASRSGLPGYNSPLH
TRBJ2-3 | TRBV5-1 | TRBD2 | 13 | ASSLSIAGTNTQY
TRBJ2-1 | TRBV24-1 | NA | 12 | AAERARSYNEQF
TRBJ2-3 | TRBV9 | TRBD1 | 13 | ASSVEQGRTDTQY
TRBJ2-3 | TRBV25-1 | NA | 12 | ASSPLGGTDTQY
TRBJ2-1 | TRBV4-3 | TRBD2 | 13 | ASSQESGRGGEQF
TRBJ1-3 | TRBV28 | NA | 12 | ASSLPQAGNTIY